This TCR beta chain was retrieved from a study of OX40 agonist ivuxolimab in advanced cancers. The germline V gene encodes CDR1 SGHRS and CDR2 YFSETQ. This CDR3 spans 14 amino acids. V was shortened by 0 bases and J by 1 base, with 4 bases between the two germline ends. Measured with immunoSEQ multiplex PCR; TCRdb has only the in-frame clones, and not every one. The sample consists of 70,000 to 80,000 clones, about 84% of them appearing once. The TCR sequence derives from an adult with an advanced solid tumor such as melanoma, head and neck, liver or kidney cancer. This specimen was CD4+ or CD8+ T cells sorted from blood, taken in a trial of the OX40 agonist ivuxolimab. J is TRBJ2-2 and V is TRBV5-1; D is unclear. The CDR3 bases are TGCGCCAGCAGCTTGGACGGGAACACCGGGGAGCTGTTTTTT. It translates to CASSLDGNTGELFF.